The 20 T cell receptor beta chains below all came from one sample that was sequenced in a study of regulatory T cells in long-lasting Graves disease. Time point specified: persistent/refractory GD, antithyroid drugs over 5 years with positive TRAb. Construction of the TCR library relied on RNA isolated from PBMCs. Building of the TCR beta libraries involved iRepertoire HTBI primers and Arm-PCR of CDR3 regions. TCRdb recomputed calls from the multiplex PCR reads with MiXCR, one row per CDR3 protein. The table lists roughly 500,000 distinct CDR3 sequences, under 25% of them singletons. Sequenced here: peripheral blood mononuclear cells (PBMCs), sampled when the disease was refractory, from a patient treated with antithyroid drugs. The receptors come from a female donor with Graves disease.

The V call is TRBV28, the J call TRBJ2-7, with D unresolved. Trimming removed 7 bases at V and 4 bases at J, with 11 bases between. The CDR3 totals 12 residues. The germline gives CDR1 MDHEN, CDR2 SYDVKM. Written as DNA, the CDR3 is TGTGCCAGCACCACGGACGGTTACGAGCAGTACTTC. It is translated as CASTTDGYEQYF.

At least ten counts were recorded for this clonotype. The rearrangement links TRBV28 to TRBJ1-4; D is ambiguous. Trimming cost V 2 bases and J 2 bases, with 6 bases left between them. The CDR3 consists of 14 residues. The germline V gene has CDR1 MDHEN and CDR2 SYDVKM. CDR3: CASSLASTNEKLFF. DNA for the CDR3: TGTGCCAGCAGTTTAGCTTCTACTAATGAAAAACTGTTTTTT.

This clonotype was observed many times. This chain links TRBV19 with TRBJ1-2; 9 nucleotides line up with TRBD1. Germline lookup yields CDR1 LNHDA and CDR2 SQIVND (reference sequence). The CDR3 has 14 amino acids. With 5 bases clipped from V and 8 bases from J, the junction kept 9 bases outside the gene matches. CDR3 bases: TGTGCCAGTAGTGGCTTAGGACAGGGGAACGGCTACACCTTC. Its protein is CASSGLGQGNGYTF.

The rearrangement joins TRBV7-3 to TRBJ1-5, with D perhaps matching TRBD1 (6 bases). V dropped 4 bases and J dropped 5 bases, with 12 bases sitting between them. This CDR3 has 14 residues. The germline V gene has CDR1 SGHTA and CDR2 FQGTGA. CDR3 amino acids: CASSSGTLYQPQHF. The CDR3 coding sequence is TGTGCCAGCAGCTCAGGGACATTGTATCAGCCCCAGCATTTT. Looking up the rest from reference TRBV7-3 and TRBJ1-5 gives the full variable domain: GAGVSQTPSNKVTEKGKYVELRCDPISGHTALYWYRQSLGQGPEFLIYFQGTGAADDSGLPNDRFFAVRPEGSVSTLKIQRTERGDSAVYLCASSSGTLYQPQHFGDGTRLSIL.

V usage is TRBV27 and J usage is TRBJ1-6; the D gene is possibly TRBD1 (5 bases). The V end was cut by 6 bases, the J end by 9 bases, with 21 bases between. The CDR3 is 16 amino acids. The germline V gene encodes CDR1 MNHEY and CDR2 SMNVEV (reference sequence). CDR3 sequence reads: CASSSNRDFFVSPLHF. CDR3 in DNA: TGTGCCAGCAGCTCAAACCGGGACTTTTTTGTTTCACCCCTCCACTTT.

The chain links TRBV19 to TRBJ2-2; D uncertain. V was trimmed by 3 bases and J by 4 bases, leaving 12 bases between them. The CDR3 runs 15 residues. Germline assignment: CDR1 LNHDA and CDR2 SQIVND (reference sequence). In DNA form, the CDR3 reads TGTGCCAGTAGTATTACGGCCAGCCCCACCGGGGAGCTGTTTTTT. Translating it yields CASSITASPTGELFF.

This clonotype was observed at least ten times. This chain connects TRBV24-1 to TRBJ1-5; D ambiguous. Germline lookup yields CDR1 KGHDR and CDR2 SFDVKD. The V end lost 3 bases, the J end lost 0 bases, and 11 bases lay between the germline ends. CDR3 size: 16 residues. CDR3 bases: TGTGCCACCAGTGATCCGGGCCGCGGTAGCAATCAGCCCCAGCATTTT. It is translated as CATSDPGRGSNQPQHF.

This clonotype was observed a handful of times. The chain links TRBV20-1 to TRBJ2-7; D tentatively fits TRBD1 or TRBD2 (6 bases each). The germline CDR1 and CDR2 sequences are DFQATT and SNEGSKA (reference sequence). Trimming shortened V by 5 bases and J by 0 bases, and 14 bases separated the two germline ends. This CDR3 comprises 14 residues. CDR3 sequence: CSAGLGGTSYEQYF. For the CDR3, the DNA is TGCAGTGCTGGCCTAGGGGGGACCTCCTACGAGCAGTACTTC.

This clonotype was recorded at least ten times. The V and J genes are TRBV27 and TRBJ2-5; 10 nucleotides match TRBD1. The CDR3 consists of 16 residues. Germline trimming cut 1 base from V and 1 base from J; bases unmatched to any gene: 3. Germline V gene data show CDR1 as MNHEY and CDR2 as SMNVEV (reference sequence). The CDR3 protein is CASSLLGQGSQETQYF. In DNA, the CDR3 is TGTGCCAGCAGTTTATTGGGACAGGGGTCCCAAGAGACCCAGTACTTC.

In this sample, this clonotype turned up a few times. The chain combines TRBV7-8 with TRBJ2-7; D is uncertain. In germline, CDR1 is SGHVS, CDR2 FQNEAQ. V was trimmed by 1 base and J by 4 bases, leaving 11 bases between them. The CDR3 totals 14 residues. CDR3: CASSLGTNTYEQYF. In nucleotides, the CDR3 is TGTGCCAGCAGCTTAGGGACCAACACGTACGAGCAGTACTTC.

The chain joins TRBV7-2 to TRBJ2-2; 13 positions agree with TRBD2. Germline CDR1 reads SGHTA; CDR2 reads FQGNSA. V was pared by 5 bases and J by 6 bases, with 9 bases of the junction left unmatched. The CDR3 runs to 17 residues. The chain's CDR3 is CASSPRTSGSWAGELFF. The CDR3 nucleotides read TGTGCCAGCAGCCCCCGGACTAGCGGGAGCTGGGCCGGGGAGCTGTTTTTT.

For this clonotype: This clone may be a read error of a much larger clone one base away. The CDR3 here is CASSGRGPMNTEAFF. CDR3 coding DNA: TGTGCCAGCAGTGGACGGGGTCCTATGAACACTGAAGCTTTCTTT. The genes are TRBV28 and TRBJ1-1; no reliable D call. The V and J ends lost 5 bases and 0 bases respectively, with 13 bases between them. CDR3 size: 15 residues. Germline assignment: CDR1 MDHEN and CDR2 SYDVKM.

This clonotype was seen repeatedly, ten times or more. The rearrangement links TRBV2 to TRBJ2-7, with D perhaps assigned TRBD1 or TRBD2 (5 bases each). Trimming removed 1 base from V and 2 bases from J, with 12 bases in between. The germline V gene has CDR1 SNHLY and CDR2 FYNNEI. This CDR3 is built from 15 residues. The CDR3 reads CASSEVGTATYEQYF. The CDR3, as DNA: TGTGCCAGCAGTGAAGTCGGGACGGCCACCTACGAGCAGTACTTC. The full variable domain, completed using reference TRBV2 and TRBJ2-7, is EPEVTQTPSHQVTQMGQEVILRCVPISNHLYFYWYRQILGQKVEFLVSFYNNEISEKSEIFDDQFSVERPDGSNFTLKIRSTKLEDSAMYFCASSEVGTATYEQYFGPGTRLTVT.

The CDR3: CSARSVLAGGIGEQYF. The DNA of the CDR3 is TGCAGTGCTAGATCGGTTCTAGCGGGGGGGATTGGGGAGCAGTACTTC. The chain joins TRBV20-1 to TRBJ2-7, with 12 bases matching TRBD2. The CDR3 extends over 16 amino acids. With 2 bases clipped from V and 7 bases from J, the junction kept 12 bases outside the gene matches. Germline V gene sequence: CDR1 DFQATT, CDR2 SNEGSKA (reference sequence).

V and J are TRBV16 and TRBJ2-7, with TRBD2 matching over 8 bases. The CDR3 spans 15 residues. CDR1 is KGHSY and CDR2 is FQNENV in the germline V gene. V lost 8 bases, J lost 3 bases, and 12 bases stayed unmatched. The CDR3 DNA reads TGTGCCAGCCAGCCGACGGGGGGGGCTTTCTACGAGCAGTACTTC. Protein product: CASQPTGGAFYEQYF.

This clonotype was seen many times. The chain has TRBV9 and TRBJ2-5; 8 bases are a match to TRBD2. V gave up 3 bases and J gave up 6 bases; unmatched junction bases: 10. Germline loops: CDR1 SGDLS, CDR2 YYNGEE. CDR3 length: 15 residues. The CDR3 protein is CASSEPLTGGQTQYF. CDR3 nucleotide sequence: TGTGCCAGCAGCGAGCCCCTTACGGGAGGGCAGACCCAGTACTTC. Full variable domain (missing parts from reference TRBV9 and TRBJ2-5): DSGVTQTPKHLITATGQRVTLRCSPRSGDLSVYWYQQSLDQGLQFLIQYYNGEERAKGNILERFSAQQFPDLHSELNLSSLELGDSALYFCASSEPLTGGQTQYFGPGTRLLVL.

This chain uses TRBV19 with TRBJ2-5; unclear D gene. Germline assignment: CDR1 LNHDA and CDR2 SQIVND (reference sequence). V lost 0 bases and J 5 bases, leaving 19 bases between the germline ends. CDR3 size: 17 residues. CDR3 in amino acids: CASSIDLEGPGVETQYF. CDR3 nucleotides: TGTGCCAGTAGTATAGATCTAGAAGGCCCTGGAGTGGAGACCCAGTACTTC.

The rearrangement uses TRBV24-1 and TRBJ1-5, with a tentative D call TRBD1 (6 bases). V lost 2 bases and J 10 bases, leaving 14 bases between the germline ends. Germline V gives CDR1 KGHDR, CDR2 SFDVKD. The CDR3 has 14 residues. This chain's CDR3 is CATSDSSIQGPQHF. The DNA for the CDR3 is TGTGCCACCAGTGATTCCAGCATACAGGGACCCCAGCATTTT.

The chain has TRBV6-2 or TRBV6-3 and TRBJ1-2; 8 bases fit TRBD1. J gave up 2 bases and V 4 bases, and 12 bases lay outside the gene matches. The CDR3 consists of 17 residues. Germline CDR1 MNHEY, CDR2 SVGEGT. This CDR3 is CASSSSEGDRLNYGYTF. The CDR3, as DNA: TGTGCCAGCAGTTCCTCGGAGGGGGACAGGTTAAACTATGGCTACACCTTC.

This clonotype came up a few times. This chain uses TRBV7-9 with TRBJ2-7, with 9 bases fitting TRBD1. The CDR3 contains 17 residues. The V and J ends lost 0 bases and 1 base, in that order; junction bases with no gene match: 7. The germline CDR1 and CDR2 sequences are SEHNR and FQNEAQ (reference sequence). CDR3: CASSLALGQGPSYEQYF. The CDR3 coding sequence is TGTGCCAGCAGCTTAGCGCTGGGACAGGGCCCTTCCTACGAGCAGTACTTC.